This entry lists 11 T cell receptor beta chains sequenced from one sample in a study of blood T cells in healthy people across ages. Primed by a sample-barcoded 5' primer and a J-beta primer mix, a second PCR proceeded for roughly 6 to 12 cycles. TCRdb redid the calling of the 5' RACE reads with MiXCR, one entry per CDR3 protein. The sample records hundreds of thousands of distinct CDR3 sequences, under 30% being singletons. This same sample was also taken into another study, of T cells of mothers and their children.

Sequencing was performed on blood. All receptors derive from a boy aged 10-17 years in good health.

This sequence joins TRBV20-1 and TRBJ2-7, with 12 bases aligning to TRBD1. Germline assignment: CDR1 DFQATT and CDR2 SNEGSKA (reference sequence). Trimming removed 3 bases from V and 7 bases from J; junction bases left unmatched: 7. CDR3 length: 14 residues. Here the CDR3 reads CSASPGQGAGEQYF. In DNA, the CDR3 is TGCAGTGCTAGTCCGGGACAGGGGGCAGGGGAGCAGTACTTC.

CDR3 sequence: CASAQSPGREDGYTF. The CDR3 DNA reads as TGCGCCAGCGCCCAATCTCCAGGGCGCGAGGATGGCTACACCTTC. The rearrangement links TRBV4-3 to TRBJ1-2; a possible D gene is TRBD1 (5 bases). Germline lookup yields CDR1 LGHNA and CDR2 YSLEER. The length of the CDR3 is 15 residues. Trimming took 8 bases from V and 6 from J, leaving 22 bases between them.

The chain has TRBV28 and TRBJ2-5, with 9 bases that match TRBD2. Matching the DNA end better, TRBJ2-1 makes the J call doubtful. The CDR3 is made up of 15 amino acids. Germline V gene data show CDR1 as MDHEN and CDR2 as SYDVKM. The CDR3 here is CASSFKGSGRNEQFF. The CDR3 DNA reads as TGTGCCAGCAGTTTCAAGGGTAGCGGGAGAAATGAGCAGTTCTTC.

This clonotype was recorded a few times. A much larger clonotype is one base distant, so this may be a read error. CDR3 DNA sequence: TGTGCCAGCAGCCCCGGCCGGTTGCGGCGGGCAGGTACGCAGTATTTT. It is translated as CASSPGRLRRAGTQYF. J is TRBJ2-3 and V is TRBV7-2, with TRBD2 as a possible D gene (5 bases). The CDR3 is 16 residues long. The germline V gene encodes CDR1 SGHTA and CDR2 FQGNSA. V shed 5 bases and J shed 8 bases, with 23 bases lying between them.

This clonotype turned up a few times. The J gene is TRBJ2-5, the V gene TRBV7-2, with 9 bases identical to TRBD2. The assigned J gene may be wrong: the sequence end matches TRBJ2-1 better. There are 16 residues in the CDR3. Germline V CDR1 and CDR2: SGHTA, FQGNSA. The CDR3 sequence: CASSPRGLAGKNEQFF. The CDR3 region has the DNA TGTGCCAGCAGCCCTAGAGGTCTAGCGGGAAAGAATGAGCAGTTCTTC.

The chain employs TRBV7-6 and TRBJ2-7; TRBD2 aligns across 7 bases. CDR1 and CDR2 from the germline V gene are SGHVS and FNYEAQ. This CDR3 is 19 amino acids long. Trimming took 4 bases from V and 3 from J; bases not matched to a gene: 21. CDR3 residues: CASSSVVGGPVGRGYEQYF. The CDR3, as DNA: TGTGCCAGCAGCTCCGTTGTGGGGGGACCGGTGGGGAGGGGCTACGAGCAGTACTTC.

The table lists this clonotype with a few counts. This chain connects TRBV6-2 or TRBV6-3 to TRBJ1-1; D not resolved. The CDR3 is 13 residues long. CDR1 is MNHEY, CDR2 SVGEGT, per germline. V lost 4 bases and J lost 6, with 12 bases in between. The CDR3 loop is CASSFTDRAEAFF. The CDR3, as DNA: TGTGCCAGCAGTTTTACGGACCGCGCTGAAGCTTTCTTT.

The chain uses TRBV11-1 and TRBJ2-5; 7 nucleotides align to TRBD2. The J call could be wrong; TRBJ2-1 is a better fit for the DNA end. There are 15 residues in the CDR3. The germline gives CDR1 SGHAT, CDR2 FQDESV (reference sequence). The CDR3 spells CASSLDSGAYNEQFF. As DNA, the CDR3 is TGTGCCAGCAGCTTAGACAGCGGGGCCTACAATGAGCAGTTCTTC.

The gene calls are TRBV19 and TRBJ2-7, with D tentatively TRBD1 or TRBD2 (5 bases each). The germline V gene encodes CDR1 LNHDA and CDR2 SQIVND (reference sequence). The CDR3 is 13 residues long. The germline V and J ends were trimmed by 6 bases and 5 bases, with 14 bases remaining between them. CDR3 coding DNA: TGTGCCAGTAGACTCGGGGCGGGCAACGAGCAGTACTTC. Translated, it gives CASRLGAGNEQYF.

At least ten counts were recorded for this clonotype. The chain links TRBV4-1 to TRBJ2-5, with 11 bases identical to TRBD2. This CDR3 region has 14 residues. V lost 4 bases and J lost 4; bases outside the gene matches: 2. The germline V gene encodes CDR1 MGHRA and CDR2 YSYEKL. The CDR3 coding sequence is TGCGCCAGCAGCCTCGGGACTAGCGGAGAGACCCAGTACTTC. This gives the protein CASSLGTSGETQYF.

V is TRBV12-3 or TRBV12-4 and J is TRBJ2-4; D gene uncertain. The CDR3 has 14 residues. Trimming pared 5 bases from V and 0 bases from J, leaving 8 bases between. CDR3 residues: CASSPRVAKNIQYF. CDR3 in DNA: TGTGCCAGCAGTCCTCGAGTAGCCAAAAACATTCAGTACTTC.